This T cell receptor (beta chain) was identified in a study of T-cell reconstitution after alpha-beta-depleted transplantation in children (dated by TCRdb to 2016 to 2017). Describing the broader study: T-cell immune reconstitution after TCRalphabeta/CD19-depleted allogeneic hematopoietic cell transplantation in children was quantitatively tracked in the study by means of TCR repertoire profiling. Beyond this particular receptor, the publication reports: The apparently early recovery of alphabetaT-cell counts about two months after transplant reportedly depended on only several hundred rapidly expanded clones that came from non-depleted graft cells. The high TCRbeta diversity at day 60 in some patients was ascribed to recipient T cells and intrathymic progenitors that had survived conditioning. Hyperexpanded clone frequencies declined over subsequent months; after one year, T-cell counts and TCRbeta diversity were mostly attributed to newly produced T cells.

What the treatment or condition label conveys for this sample: allogeneic hematopoietic cell transplantation with graft depleted of TCRalphabeta T cells and CD19 B cells. Transplant recipients were children who received TCRalphabeta/CD19-depleted allogeneic hematopoietic cell grafts. The receptor library was made with PCR. The sequencing machine was an Illumina HiSeq 2500. To normalize quantification of the TCRbeta repertoire, the TCR libraries were built with molecular barcoding that relied on unique molecular identifiers. TCRdb trimmed public reads at Q25 via fastp, called clones via MiXCR and kept in-frame beta chains. For every CDR3 protein sequence, its rows merge into one entry that carries the most common genes and DNA. Here the sample has more than 200,000 distinct CDR3 sequences; 24% occur a single time. The ten largest clones represent about 5% of the sample. As encoded in the germline V gene, CDR1 is SGHRS while CDR2 is YFSETQ. The germline ends are 11 bases apart after V is trimmed by 2 bases and J by 5 bases. CDR3 length: 13 amino acids, cysteine to phenylalanine. Only CDR3 DNA is held: 39 bases, read in frame from base 1.

Comments on this clonotype: There is no known antigen for this receptor. No quality values exist for individual bases; no much larger clone is one base distant.

The chain was built from TRBV5-1 and TRBJ2-7; the D gene cannot be named for sure. This specimen was PBMCs, mostly from graft donor cells, taken 360 days after TCRalphabeta/CD19-depleted stem cell transplant. The origin of this receptor is a female patient between 2 and 10 years old who had a stem cell transplant for congenital amegakaryocytic thrombocytopenia, so the T cells may come from the graft donor. The nucleotides are TGCGCCAGCAGCTTCGCCTCGTATGACGAGCAGTACTTC. It is translated as CASSFASYDEQYF. The CDR3, completed at both ends by the reference TRBV5-1 and TRBJ2-7 genes, gives the full variable domain KAGVTQTPRYLIKTRGQQVTLSCSPISGHRSVSWYQQTPGQGLQFLFEYFSETQRNKGNFPGRFSGRQFSNSRSEMNVSTLELGDSALYLCASSFASYDEQYFGPGTRLTVT.